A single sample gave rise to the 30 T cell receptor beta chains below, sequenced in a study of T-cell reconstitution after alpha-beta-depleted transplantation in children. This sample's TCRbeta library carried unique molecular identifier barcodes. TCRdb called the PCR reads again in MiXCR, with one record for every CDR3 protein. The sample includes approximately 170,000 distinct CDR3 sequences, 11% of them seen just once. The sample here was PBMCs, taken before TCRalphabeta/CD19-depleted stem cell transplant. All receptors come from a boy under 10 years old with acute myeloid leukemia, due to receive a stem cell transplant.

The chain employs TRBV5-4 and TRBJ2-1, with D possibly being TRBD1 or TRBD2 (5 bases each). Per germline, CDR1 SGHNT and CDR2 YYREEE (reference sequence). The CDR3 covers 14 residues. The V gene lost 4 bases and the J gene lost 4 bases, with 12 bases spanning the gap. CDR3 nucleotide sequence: TGTGCCAGCAGCAGCCGGGACCAGTACAATGAGCAGTTCTTC. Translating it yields CASSSRDQYNEQFF.

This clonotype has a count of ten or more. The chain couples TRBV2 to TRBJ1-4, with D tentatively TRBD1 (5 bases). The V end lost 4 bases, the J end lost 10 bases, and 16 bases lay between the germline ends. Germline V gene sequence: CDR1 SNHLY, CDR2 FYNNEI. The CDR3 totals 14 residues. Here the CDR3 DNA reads TGTGCCAGCAGTGGGTACGGAGGGGTTGGAAAACTGTTTTTT. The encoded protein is CASSGYGGVGKLFF.

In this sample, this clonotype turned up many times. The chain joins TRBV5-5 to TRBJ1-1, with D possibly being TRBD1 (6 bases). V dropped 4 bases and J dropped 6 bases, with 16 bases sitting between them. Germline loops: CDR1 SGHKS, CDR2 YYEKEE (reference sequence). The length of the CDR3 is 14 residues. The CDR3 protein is CASSGRAPGAEAFF. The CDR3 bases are TGTGCCAGCAGCGGGAGGGCCCCAGGGGCTGAAGCTTTCTTT. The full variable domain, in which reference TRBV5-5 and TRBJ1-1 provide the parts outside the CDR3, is DAGVTQSPTHLIKTRGQQVTLRCSPISGHKSVSWYQQVLGQGPQFIFQYYEKEERGRGNFPDRFSARQFPNYSSELNVNALLLGDSALYLCASSGRAPGAEAFFGQGTRLTVV.

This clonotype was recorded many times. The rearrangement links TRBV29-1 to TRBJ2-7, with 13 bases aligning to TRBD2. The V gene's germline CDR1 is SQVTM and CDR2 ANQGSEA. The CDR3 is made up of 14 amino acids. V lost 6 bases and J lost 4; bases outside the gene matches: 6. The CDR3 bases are TGCAGCGTCAGCCCGGGACTAGCGGGGTACGAGCAGTACTTC. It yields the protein CSVSPGLAGYEQYF.

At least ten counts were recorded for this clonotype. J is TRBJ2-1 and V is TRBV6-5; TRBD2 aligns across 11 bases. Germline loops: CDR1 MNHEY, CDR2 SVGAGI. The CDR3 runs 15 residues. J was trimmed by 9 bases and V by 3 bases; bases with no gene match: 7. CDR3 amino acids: CASSYLTSGNGEQFF. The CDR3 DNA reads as TGTGCCAGCAGTTATCTGACTAGCGGGAACGGTGAGCAGTTCTTC.

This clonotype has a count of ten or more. The CDR3 DNA is TGTGCCAGCAGTTTCAGACAGGCCAATCAGCCCCAGCATTTT. Its protein is CASSFRQANQPQHF. The chain employs TRBV12-3 or TRBV12-4 and TRBJ1-5; tentative D call: TRBD1 (6 bases). This CDR3 has 14 amino acids. V was cut by 3 bases and J by 3 bases, with 9 bases left in between.

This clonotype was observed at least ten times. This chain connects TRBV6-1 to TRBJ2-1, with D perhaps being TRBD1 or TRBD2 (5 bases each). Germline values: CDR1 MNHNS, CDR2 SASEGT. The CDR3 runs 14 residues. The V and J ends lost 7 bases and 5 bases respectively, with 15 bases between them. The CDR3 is CASKSEGINNEQFF. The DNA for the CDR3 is TGTGCCAGCAAGAGTGAGGGGATAAACAATGAGCAGTTCTTC.

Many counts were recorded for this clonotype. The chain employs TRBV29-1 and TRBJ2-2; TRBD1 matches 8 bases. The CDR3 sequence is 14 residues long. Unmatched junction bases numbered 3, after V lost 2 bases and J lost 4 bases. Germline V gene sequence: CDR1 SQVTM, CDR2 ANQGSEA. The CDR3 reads CSVEIQGGTGELFF. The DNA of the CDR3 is TGCAGCGTTGAAATACAGGGGGGCACCGGGGAGCTGTTTTTT.

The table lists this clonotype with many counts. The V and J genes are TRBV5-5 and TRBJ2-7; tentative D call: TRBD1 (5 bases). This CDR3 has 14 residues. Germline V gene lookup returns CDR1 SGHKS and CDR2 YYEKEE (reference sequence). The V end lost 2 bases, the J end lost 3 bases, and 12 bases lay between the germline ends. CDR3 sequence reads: CASSFWQGRYEQYF. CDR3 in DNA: TGTGCCAGCAGCTTCTGGCAGGGCCGCTACGAGCAGTACTTC.

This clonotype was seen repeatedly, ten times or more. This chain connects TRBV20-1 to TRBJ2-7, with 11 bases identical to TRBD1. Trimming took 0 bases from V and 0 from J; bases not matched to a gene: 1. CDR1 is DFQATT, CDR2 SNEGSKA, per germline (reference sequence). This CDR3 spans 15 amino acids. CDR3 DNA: TGCAGTGCTAGAGACGGGACAGGGGGCTCCTACGAGCAGTACTTC. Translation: CSARDGTGGSYEQYF.

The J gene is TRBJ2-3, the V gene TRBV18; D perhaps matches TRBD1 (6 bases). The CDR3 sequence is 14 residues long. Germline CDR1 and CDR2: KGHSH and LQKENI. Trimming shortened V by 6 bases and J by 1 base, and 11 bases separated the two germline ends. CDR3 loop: CASSGRQGTDTQYF. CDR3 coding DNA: TGTGCCAGCTCCGGGCGACAGGGCACAGATACGCAGTATTTT.

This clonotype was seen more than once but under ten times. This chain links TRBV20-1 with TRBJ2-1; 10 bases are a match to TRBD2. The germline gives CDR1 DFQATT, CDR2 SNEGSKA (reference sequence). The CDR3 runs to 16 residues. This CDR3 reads CWGASGGALVYNEQFF. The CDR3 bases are TGCTGGGGCGCGAGCGGGGGGGCTCTTGTTTACAATGAGCAGTTCTTC.

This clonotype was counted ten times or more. CDR3 loop: CSAREVTGPTEAFF. In DNA, the CDR3 is TGCAGTGCTAGAGAGGTGACAGGCCCCACTGAAGCTTTCTTT. The chain joins TRBV20-1 to TRBJ1-1; the D gene is possibly TRBD1 (6 bases). This CDR3 spans 14 amino acids. The V end lost 0 bases, the J end lost 4 bases, and 12 bases lay between the germline ends. Germline CDR1 reads DFQATT; CDR2 reads SNEGSKA (reference sequence).

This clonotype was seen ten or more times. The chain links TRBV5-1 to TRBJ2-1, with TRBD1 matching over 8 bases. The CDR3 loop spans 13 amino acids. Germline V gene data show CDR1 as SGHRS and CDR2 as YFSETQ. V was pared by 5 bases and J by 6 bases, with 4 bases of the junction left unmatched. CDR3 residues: CASRQGQANEQFF. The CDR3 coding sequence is TGCGCCAGCAGACAGGGACAGGCCAATGAGCAGTTCTTC.

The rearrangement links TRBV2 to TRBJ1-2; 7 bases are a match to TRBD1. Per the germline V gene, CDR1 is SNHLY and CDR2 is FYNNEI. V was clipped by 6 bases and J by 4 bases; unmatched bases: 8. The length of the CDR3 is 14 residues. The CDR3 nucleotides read TGTGCCAGCAGGCAGGGGGACACTAGCTATGGCTACACCTTC. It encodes CASRQGDTSYGYTF.

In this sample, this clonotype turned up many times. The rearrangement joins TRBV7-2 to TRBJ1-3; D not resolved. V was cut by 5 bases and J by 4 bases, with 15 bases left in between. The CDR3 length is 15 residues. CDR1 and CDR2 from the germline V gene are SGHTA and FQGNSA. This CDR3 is CASSIGVTAGNTIYF. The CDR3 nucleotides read TGTGCCAGCAGCATCGGGGTGACGGCAGGAAACACCATATATTTT.

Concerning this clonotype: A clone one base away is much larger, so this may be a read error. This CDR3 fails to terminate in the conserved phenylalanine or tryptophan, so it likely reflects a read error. The CDR3 is CATLVQGCQPQHI. The CDR3 DNA reads TGCGCCACCCTGGTACAGGGATGCCAGCCCCAGCATATT. The chain carries TRBV5-1 and TRBJ1-5; D is perhaps TRBD1 (6 bases). Trimming left V 9 bases short and J 7 bases short, with 17 bases between. This CDR3 contains 13 residues. The germline V gene encodes CDR1 SGHRS and CDR2 YFSETQ.

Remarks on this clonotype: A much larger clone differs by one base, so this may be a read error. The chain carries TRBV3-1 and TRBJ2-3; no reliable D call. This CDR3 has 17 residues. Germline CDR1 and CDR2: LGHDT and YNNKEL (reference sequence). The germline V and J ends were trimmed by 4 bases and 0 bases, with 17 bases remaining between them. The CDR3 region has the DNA TGTGCCAGCAGCCCAGAGTTCCTAGGACCTAGCACAGATACGCAGTATTTT. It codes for CASSPEFLGPSTDTQYF.

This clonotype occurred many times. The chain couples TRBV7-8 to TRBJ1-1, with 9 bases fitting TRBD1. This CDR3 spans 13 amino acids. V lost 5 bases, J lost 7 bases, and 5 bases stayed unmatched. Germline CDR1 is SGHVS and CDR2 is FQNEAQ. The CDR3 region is CASSIGTGNEAFF. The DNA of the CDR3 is TGTGCCAGCAGCATAGGGACAGGGAATGAAGCTTTCTTT.

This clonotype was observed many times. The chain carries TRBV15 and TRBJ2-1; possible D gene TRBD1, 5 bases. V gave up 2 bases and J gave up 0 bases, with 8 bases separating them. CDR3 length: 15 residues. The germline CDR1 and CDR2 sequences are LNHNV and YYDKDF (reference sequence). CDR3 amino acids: CATSRRTNSYNEQFF. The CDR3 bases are TGTGCCACCAGCAGACGGACAAACTCCTACAATGAGCAGTTCTTC.

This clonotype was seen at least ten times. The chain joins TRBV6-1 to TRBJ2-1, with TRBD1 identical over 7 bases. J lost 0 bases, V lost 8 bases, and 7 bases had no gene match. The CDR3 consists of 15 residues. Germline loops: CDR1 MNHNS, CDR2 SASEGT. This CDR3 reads CASGRQGLSYNEQFF. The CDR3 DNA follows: TGTGCCAGCGGCCGACAGGGCCTCTCCTACAATGAGCAGTTCTTC.

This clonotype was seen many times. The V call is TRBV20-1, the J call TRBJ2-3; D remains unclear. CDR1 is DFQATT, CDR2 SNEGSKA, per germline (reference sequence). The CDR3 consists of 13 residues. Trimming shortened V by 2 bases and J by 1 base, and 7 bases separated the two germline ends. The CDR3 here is CSARFMGTDTQYF. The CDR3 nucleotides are TGCAGTGCTAGATTTATGGGCACAGATACGCAGTATTTT.

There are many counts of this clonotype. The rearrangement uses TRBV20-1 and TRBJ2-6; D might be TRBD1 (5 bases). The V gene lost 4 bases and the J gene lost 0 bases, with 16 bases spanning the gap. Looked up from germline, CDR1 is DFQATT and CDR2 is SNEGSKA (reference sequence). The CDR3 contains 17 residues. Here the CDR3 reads CSAISFDSSSGANVLTF. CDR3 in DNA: TGCAGTGCTATATCTTTCGACAGTAGCTCTGGGGCCAACGTCCTGACTTTC.

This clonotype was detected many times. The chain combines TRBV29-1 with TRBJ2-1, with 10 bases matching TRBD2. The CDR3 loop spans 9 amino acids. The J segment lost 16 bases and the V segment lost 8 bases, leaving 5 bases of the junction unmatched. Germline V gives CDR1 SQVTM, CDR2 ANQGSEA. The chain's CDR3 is CSLGLADFF. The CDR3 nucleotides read TGCAGCCTCGGACTAGCGGACTTCTTC.

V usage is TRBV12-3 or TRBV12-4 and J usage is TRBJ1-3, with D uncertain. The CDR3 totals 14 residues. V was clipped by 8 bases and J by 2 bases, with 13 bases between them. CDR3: CASAPRTAGNTIYF. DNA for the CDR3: TGTGCCAGCGCACCAAGGACCGCTGGAAACACCATATATTTT.

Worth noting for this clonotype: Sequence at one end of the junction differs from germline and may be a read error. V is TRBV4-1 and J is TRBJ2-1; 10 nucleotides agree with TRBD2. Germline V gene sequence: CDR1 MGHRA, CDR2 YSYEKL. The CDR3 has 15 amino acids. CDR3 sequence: CATSPQAGGGDEQFF. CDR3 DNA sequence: TGCGCCACCAGCCCTCAAGCGGGGGGGGGCGATGAGCAGTTCTTC.

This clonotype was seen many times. The CDR3 here is CSARDLGSHEQYF. The CDR3 region has the DNA TGCAGTGCTAGGGATTTGGGTTCCCACGAGCAGTACTTC. This rearrangement joins TRBV20-1 to TRBJ2-7, with no clear D. The ends were cut back, 3 bases at V and 5 bases at J, with 14 bases in the middle. In germline, CDR1 is DFQATT, CDR2 SNEGSKA (reference sequence). This CDR3 is built from 13 residues.

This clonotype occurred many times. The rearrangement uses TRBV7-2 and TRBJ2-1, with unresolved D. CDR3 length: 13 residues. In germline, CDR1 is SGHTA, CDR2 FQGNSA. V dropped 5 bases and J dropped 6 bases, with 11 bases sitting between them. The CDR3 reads CASSPRTGNEQFF. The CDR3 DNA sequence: TGTGCCAGCAGCCCCCGGACGGGCAATGAGCAGTTCTTC.

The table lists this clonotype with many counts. The chain's CDR3 is CASSQERRGRYEQYV. In DNA form, the CDR3 reads TGCGCCAGCAGCCAAGAACGGAGGGGGCGGTACGAGCAGTACGTC. The V and J genes are TRBV4-1 and TRBJ2-7, with D perhaps matching TRBD1 (7 bases). With 0 bases removed from V and 4 bases from J, the gap between germline ends came to 13 bases. The CDR3 spans 15 residues. Germline V gives CDR1 MGHRA, CDR2 YSYEKL.

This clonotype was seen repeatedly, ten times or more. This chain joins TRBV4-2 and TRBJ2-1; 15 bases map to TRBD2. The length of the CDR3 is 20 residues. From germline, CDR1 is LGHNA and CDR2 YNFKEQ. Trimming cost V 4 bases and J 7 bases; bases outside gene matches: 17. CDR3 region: CASSLLRTSGRDRVGNEQFF. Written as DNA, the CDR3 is TGTGCCAGCAGCCTGCTTCGGACTAGCGGGAGGGATAGGGTTGGGAATGAGCAGTTCTTC.